This T cell receptor (beta chain) emerged from a study of cytomegalovirus exposure and HLA in healthy donors. Overall study findings and caveats: Among TCR sequences, most were rare, though some public TCRs appeared in many donors. Certain indistinguishable V segments, among them TRBV6-2 and TRBV6-3, were excluded.

Donors consisted of healthy bone marrow donors. Unrecorded immune exposures were likely, despite nominal health at sampling. CDR3 size: 14 residues. With V trimmed by 7 bases and J by 5 bases, 9 bases remained unmatched. Germline V CDR1 and CDR2: SNHLY, FYNNEI. Notes on this clone: Its specificity is not known.

13 Jbeta primers and 60 Vbeta primers were used for the PCR. TCRdb's copy holds only in-frame clones and misses some; the assay was immunoSEQ multiplex PCR. The sample lists fewer than 85,000 clones; over 60% were seen once. What was sequenced was PBMCs. The receptor was derived from a woman between 35 and 50 years old in good health and CMV-seropositive. The chain joins TRBV2 to TRBJ2-3; 7 bases line up with TRBD1. DNA for the CDR3: TGTGCCAGCACCCGGGACAGAATGGGAGATACGCAGTATTTT. Translated, it gives CASTRDRMGDTQYF.